Listed below are T cell receptor beta chains from one sample, sequenced in a study of shared clonotypes between healthy human individuals. Method: immunoSEQ multiplex PCR; TCRdb's copy keeps in-frame clones and lacks some. The sample lists over 700,000 clones, roughly 72% occurring once. Sequencing input: memory CD4+ T cells sorted from blood. These receptors were collected from a young woman in good health. Each CDR3 is given with its conserved first and last residue. The order of the fields is D gene, CDR3 length, V gene, clone size, J gene, CDR3 DNA, CDR3 protein. A D gene is named only where the DNA matches it firmly. Size values are once, few and many counts, or a class for expanded clones, and some rows have none.

d_gene: -
len: 11
v_gene: TRBV20-1
abundance: few
j_gene: TRBJ2-7
CDR3nt: TGCAGTGCTAGCGGGCCTAGGGTGCAGTACTTC
CDR3aa: CSASGPRVQYF

d_gene: TRBD1
len: 16
v_gene: TRBV7-2
abundance: -
j_gene: TRBJ2-1
CDR3nt: TGTGCCAGCAGCAACCCCCCCGGGACAGACGTCCGTGAGCAGTTCTTC
CDR3aa: CASSNPPGTDVREQFF

d_gene: -
len: 12
v_gene: TRBV13
abundance: -
j_gene: TRBJ2-1
CDR3nt: TGTGCCAGCAGCTTAAGCGGGACAAAGCAGTTCTTC
CDR3aa: CASSLSGTKQFF

d_gene: -
len: 16
v_gene: TRBV18
abundance: few
j_gene: TRBJ1-1
CDR3nt: TGTGCCAGCTCCTGGGACGGGAAACGAAAGGACACTGAAGCTTTCTTT
CDR3aa: CASSWDGKRKDTEAFF

d_gene: TRBD1
len: 13
v_gene: TRBV19
abundance: -
j_gene: TRBJ1-1
CDR3nt: TGTGCCAGTAGTGCCACTTCGACAGGGAAAGCTTTCTTT
CDR3aa: CASSATSTGKAFF

d_gene: -
len: 14
v_gene: TRBV29-1
abundance: -
j_gene: TRBJ2-1
CDR3nt: TGCAGCGTTGAAAGGAACTTAGGGGTCAATGAGCAGTTCTTC
CDR3aa: CSVERNLGVNEQFF

d_gene: TRBD2
len: 15
v_gene: TRBV28
abundance: -
j_gene: TRBJ2-4
CDR3nt: TGTGCCAGCAGCATGACGGGAGGCGGCAAAAACATTCAGTACTTC
CDR3aa: CASSMTGGGKNIQYF

d_gene: -
len: 12
v_gene: TRBV29-1
abundance: -
j_gene: TRBJ2-5
CDR3nt: TGCAGCGGAAGGGACGGAAGGGAGACCCAGTACTTC
CDR3aa: CSGRDGRETQYF

d_gene: TRBD2
len: 15
v_gene: TRBV7-2
abundance: -
j_gene: TRBJ2-3
CDR3nt: TGTGCCAGCAGCGAGGGACTAGCTTACACAGATACGCAGTATTTT
CDR3aa: CASSEGLAYTDTQYF

d_gene: TRBD1
len: 15
v_gene: TRBV19
abundance: -
j_gene: TRBJ2-7
CDR3nt: TGTGCCAGTAGTATTGCTGGACAGGGTTCTCACGAGCAGTACTTC
CDR3aa: CASSIAGQGSHEQYF

d_gene: -
len: 15
v_gene: TRBV7-2
abundance: -
j_gene: TRBJ2-2
CDR3nt: TGTGCCAGCAGCTTTAGAGGGGTCGACACCGGGGAGCTGTTTTTT
CDR3aa: CASSFRGVDTGELFF

d_gene: -
len: 16
v_gene: TRBV6-5
abundance: once
j_gene: TRBJ1-4
CDR3nt: TGTGCCAGCAGTTACTCAGGAGGGGCAACTAATGAAAAACTGTTTTTT
CDR3aa: CASSYSGGATNEKLFF

d_gene: -
len: 13
v_gene: TRBV29-1
abundance: -
j_gene: TRBJ2-7
CDR3nt: TGCAGCGTGACAGGTTTCACAAACTACGAGCAGTACTTC
CDR3aa: CSVTGFTNYEQYF

d_gene: -
len: 12
v_gene: TRBV28
abundance: -
j_gene: TRBJ1-2
CDR3nt: TGTGCCAGCAGTTCTAGCGATCTGGGCTACACCTTC
CDR3aa: CASSSSDLGYTF

d_gene: -
len: 12
v_gene: TRBV6-5
abundance: -
j_gene: TRBJ2-7
CDR3nt: TGTGCCAGCAGTCGGTTGGCGGGCGAGCAGTACTTC
CDR3aa: CASSRLAGEQYF

d_gene: -
len: 15
v_gene: TRBV6-5
abundance: -
j_gene: TRBJ2-3
CDR3nt: TGTGCCAGCAGCCACTTCGGGGTTAGCACAGATACGCAGTATTTT
CDR3aa: CASSHFGVSTDTQYF

d_gene: -
len: 15
v_gene: TRBV5-4
abundance: -
j_gene: TRBJ2-2
CDR3nt: TGTGCCAGCAGCTTTCCGGGACTCAACACCGGGGAGCTGTTTTTT
CDR3aa: CASSFPGLNTGELFF

d_gene: -
len: 13
v_gene: TRBV27
abundance: -
j_gene: TRBJ2-3
CDR3nt: TGTGCCAGCAGTTTATACGGGGTGGATACGCAGTATTTT
CDR3aa: CASSLYGVDTQYF

d_gene: -
len: 13
v_gene: TRBV7-7
abundance: -
j_gene: TRBJ2-7
CDR3nt: TGTGCCAGCAGCGATGGGACGGATTCTGCTTCGCACTTC
CDR3aa: CASSDGTDSASHF

d_gene: TRBD1
len: 15
v_gene: TRBV27
abundance: once
j_gene: TRBJ2-1
CDR3nt: TGTGCCAGCAGTCCCCGACAGGGGGCCTACAATGAGCAGTTCTTC
CDR3aa: CASSPRQGAYNEQFF

d_gene: -
len: 12
v_gene: TRBV10-3
abundance: -
j_gene: TRBJ2-5
CDR3nt: TGTGCCATCAGTGAGTCGATGGAGACCCAGTACTTC
CDR3aa: CAISESMETQYF

d_gene: -
len: 13
v_gene: TRBV28
abundance: -
j_gene: TRBJ1-4
CDR3nt: TGTGCCAGCAGTACCCAGGGACGGGAAAAACTGTTTTTT
CDR3aa: CASSTQGREKLFF

d_gene: -
len: 13
v_gene: TRBV5-1
abundance: -
j_gene: TRBJ1-1
CDR3nt: TGCGCCAGCAGCTCAGGACAGACCTCCGAAGCTTTCTTT
CDR3aa: CASSSGQTSEAFF

d_gene: TRBD1
len: 16
v_gene: TRBV5-1
abundance: once
j_gene: TRBJ2-2
CDR3nt: TGCGCCAGCAGCTTAATGACAGGGGTTCGGTCCGGGGAGCTGTTTTTT
CDR3aa: CASSLMTGVRSGELFF

d_gene: TRBD1
len: 15
v_gene: TRBV5-5
abundance: -
j_gene: TRBJ2-7
CDR3nt: TGTGCCAGCAGCGAACAGGGGAATCTGGGTTACGAGCAGTACTTC
CDR3aa: CASSEQGNLGYEQYF

d_gene: -
len: 14
v_gene: TRBV2
abundance: -
j_gene: TRBJ1-1
CDR3nt: TGTGCCAGCGAGTACAGCCTAGCGAACACTGAAGCTTTCTTT
CDR3aa: CASEYSLANTEAFF

d_gene: -
len: 13
v_gene: TRBV28
abundance: -
j_gene: TRBJ2-7
CDR3nt: TGTGCCAGCAGTCCTTCTAGGGGATACGAGCAGTACTTC
CDR3aa: CASSPSRGYEQYF

d_gene: -
len: 15
v_gene: TRBV18
abundance: once
j_gene: TRBJ1-1
CDR3nt: TGTGCCAGCTCACCACGCAGGGACTCTAACACTGAAGCTTTCTTT
CDR3aa: CASSPRRDSNTEAFF

d_gene: TRBD1
len: 14
v_gene: TRBV6-5
abundance: -
j_gene: TRBJ2-7
CDR3nt: TGTGCCAGCAGTTCGGCCGGGACAGACTACGAGCAGTACTTC
CDR3aa: CASSSAGTDYEQYF